This entry describes one T cell receptor beta chain. Germline V lookup: CDR1 MNHEY, CDR2 SMNVEV (reference sequence). The V and J ends lost 8 bases and 2 bases respectively, with 12 bases between them. CDR3 length equals 13 residues. Patients at the Seattle site were enrolled during active infection and followed longitudinally. This entry comes from a study of blood T cell repertoires in COVID-19. Turning to the study itself: Sample material is recorded as cDNA or gDNA derived from T cells, B-cell-depleted T cells, or PBMCs.

Original processing notes: Amplification of reference gene primers was used by the study to estimate nucleated cell counts. Sequenced by immunoSEQ multiplex PCR; TCRdb stores in-frame clones only, minus some. That table gives V, J and clone size, and the DNA gave D and trimming. In the table there are approximately 250,000 clones, 85% to 90% of which are singletons. The specimen was peripheral blood. The chain has TRBV27 and TRBJ1-2, with D tentatively TRBD1 (6 bases). This receptor was identified in a woman aged 55 to 70 with COVID-19, enrolled during active disease. CDR3: CASHATGNYGYTF. The CDR3 bases are TGTGCCAGCCACGCAACAGGGAACTATGGCTACACCTTC.